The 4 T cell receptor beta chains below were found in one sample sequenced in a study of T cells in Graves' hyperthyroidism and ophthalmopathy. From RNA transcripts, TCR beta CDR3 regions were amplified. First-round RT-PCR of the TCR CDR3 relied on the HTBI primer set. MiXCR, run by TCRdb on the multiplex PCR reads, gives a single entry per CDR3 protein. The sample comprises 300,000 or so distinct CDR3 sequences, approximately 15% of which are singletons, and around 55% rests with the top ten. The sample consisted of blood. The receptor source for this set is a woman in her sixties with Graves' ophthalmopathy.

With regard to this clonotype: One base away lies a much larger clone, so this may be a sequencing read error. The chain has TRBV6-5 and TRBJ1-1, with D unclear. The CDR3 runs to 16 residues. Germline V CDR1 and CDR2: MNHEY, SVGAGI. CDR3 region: CASSYEAGRVNTEALF. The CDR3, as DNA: TGTGCCAGCAGTTACGAGGCAGGAAGGGTGAACACTGAAGCTCTCTTT.

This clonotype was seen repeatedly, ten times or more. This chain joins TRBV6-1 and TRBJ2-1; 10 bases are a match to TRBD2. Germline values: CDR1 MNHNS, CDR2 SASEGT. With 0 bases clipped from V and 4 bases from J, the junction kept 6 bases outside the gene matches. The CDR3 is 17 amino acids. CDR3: CASSEARTSGTYNEQFF. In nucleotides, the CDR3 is TGTGCCAGCAGTGAAGCGCGGACTAGCGGAACATACAATGAGCAGTTCTTC.

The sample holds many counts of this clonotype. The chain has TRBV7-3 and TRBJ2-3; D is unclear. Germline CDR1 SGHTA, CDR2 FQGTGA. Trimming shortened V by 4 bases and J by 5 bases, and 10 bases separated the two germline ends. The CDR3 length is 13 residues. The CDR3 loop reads CASSSFGRDTQYF. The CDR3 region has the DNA TGTGCCAGCAGCTCATTCGGGCGAGATACGCAGTATTTT.

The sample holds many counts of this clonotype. This CDR3 is CASSGLARQETQYF. CDR3 nucleotide sequence: TGTGCCAGCAGTGGGCTAGCGCGCCAAGAGACCCAGTACTTC. This chain links TRBV6-1 with TRBJ2-5; D may be TRBD2 (6 bases). The germline gives CDR1 MNHNS, CDR2 SASEGT. Trimming cost V 4 bases and J 1 base, with 10 bases left between them. The CDR3 has 14 amino acids.